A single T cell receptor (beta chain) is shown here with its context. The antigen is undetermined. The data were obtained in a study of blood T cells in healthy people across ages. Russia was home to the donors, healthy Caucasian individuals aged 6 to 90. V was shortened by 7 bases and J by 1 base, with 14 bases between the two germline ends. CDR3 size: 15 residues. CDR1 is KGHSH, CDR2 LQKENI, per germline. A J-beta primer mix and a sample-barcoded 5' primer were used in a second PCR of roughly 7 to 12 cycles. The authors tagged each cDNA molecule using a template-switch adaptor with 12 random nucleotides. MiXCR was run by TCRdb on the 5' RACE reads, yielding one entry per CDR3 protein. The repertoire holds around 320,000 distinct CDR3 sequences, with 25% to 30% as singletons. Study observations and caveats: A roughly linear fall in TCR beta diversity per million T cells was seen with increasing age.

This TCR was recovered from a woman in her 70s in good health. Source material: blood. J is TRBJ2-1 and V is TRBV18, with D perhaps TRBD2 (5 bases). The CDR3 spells CASYLGSGSYNEQFF. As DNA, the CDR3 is TGTGCCAGCTATTTGGGAAGCGGATCCTACAATGAGCAGTTCTTC.